The rows below give T cell receptor beta chains drawn from one sample of a study of shared clonotypes between healthy human individuals. Method: immunoSEQ multiplex PCR; TCRdb's copy keeps in-frame clones and lacks some. Of 2 million to 2.5 million clones in the sample, under 97% were seen once. Sequencing was carried out using naive CD4+ T cells sorted from blood. These receptors originate from a man younger than 35 in good health. The CDR3 runs from the conserved cysteine through the conserved F or W. A D gene is named only where the DNA matches it firmly. The size field is filled for only some rows; it gives once, few, many or a size class.

cdr3_nt | cdr3_aa | v_call | d_call | clone_size | j_call
TGTGCCAGCAGCCCCGGGACAGGGGTCAATGAGCAGTTCTTC | CASSPGTGVNEQFF | TRBV11-1 | TRBD1 | once | TRBJ2-1
TGTGCCAGCTGCTACAGGGGAGCAGAGACCCAGTACTTC | CASCYRGAETQYF | TRBV5-8 | TRBD1 | NA | TRBJ2-5
TGTGCCAGCAGCCCTTGGGGTGGGGAGCTCGGTGGCGGCTACACCTTC | CASSPWGGELGGGYTF | TRBV7-9 | NA | NA | TRBJ1-2
TGTGCCAGCACGACAGGGTATCAGCCCCAGCATTTT | CASTTGYQPQHF | TRBV27 | TRBD1 | NA | TRBJ1-5
TGTGCCAGTAGTACGCAGAGCAATCAGCCCCAGCATTTT | CASSTQSNQPQHF | TRBV19 | NA | NA | TRBJ1-5
TGTGCCAGTACCCCATCTTCCATCTCTGGAAACACCATATATTTT | CASTPSSISGNTIYF | TRBV19 | NA | once | TRBJ1-3
TGTGCCAGCAGTACCATGACTAGCGGGGGGTCCTACGAGCAGTACTTC | CASSTMTSGGSYEQYF | TRBV6-6 | TRBD2 | once | TRBJ2-7
TGTGCCAGCAGCTTATTAGCGGGAACTAGCACAGATACGCAGTATTTT | CASSLLAGTSTDTQYF | TRBV7-2 | TRBD2 | NA | TRBJ2-3
TGTGCCAGCTCACCCCGGGAGTCCGGGGAGCTGTTTTTT | CASSPRESGELFF | TRBV18 | NA | NA | TRBJ2-2
TGTGCCAGCAGTCTGGAGCCGGGAGTGGACGAGCAGTACTTC | CASSLEPGVDEQYF | TRBV6-1 | NA | NA | TRBJ2-7
TGCGCCAGCAGCCATTTACAGGGTCCTCCGTATAATTCACCCCTCCACTTT | CASSHLQGPPYNSPLHF | TRBV4-1 | NA | NA | TRBJ1-6
TGTGCCAGCAGCTATAGAGCAGGGATAGAGACCCAGTACTTC | CASSYRAGIETQYF | TRBV7-2 | NA | NA | TRBJ2-5
TGTGCCAGCAGCTGGACTAGCGGGGTTAACACCGGGGAGCTGTTTTTT | CASSWTSGVNTGELFF | TRBV7-2 | TRBD2 | once | TRBJ2-2
TGTGCCAGCAGCGTAGGATTGGACAGGGGACCCTACGAGCAGTACTTC | CASSVGLDRGPYEQYF | TRBV9 | TRBD1 | once | TRBJ2-7
TGTGCCAGCCTCGGGGGACAGGCATACAATGAGCAGTTCTTC | CASLGGQAYNEQFF | TRBV21-1 | NA | NA | TRBJ2-1
TGTGCCAGCAGCTATGGCAGGGGGCTTGACGAGCAGTACTTC | CASSYGRGLDEQYF | TRBV6-6 | TRBD1 | NA | TRBJ2-7
TGTGCCTGGAGTCCCACAGGGGGCGCCAAGGGCGGCTACACCTTC | CAWSPTGGAKGGYTF | TRBV30 | TRBD1 | NA | TRBJ1-2
TGCGCCAGCAGCCAAGTAGGTGGAGGGAATGGCTACACCTTC | CASSQVGGGNGYTF | TRBV4-3 | NA | NA | TRBJ1-2
TGTGCCAGCAGCCCAGACAGGGCCCGCACAGATACGCAGTATTTT | CASSPDRARTDTQYF | TRBV7-2 | TRBD1 | NA | TRBJ2-3
TGTGCCAGCAGTTCTTGGGGGACCACTGAAGCTTTCTTT | CASSSWGTTEAFF | TRBV6-5 | NA | NA | TRBJ1-1
TGCAGCGTTGAAGATCGGAAAGGCTATGGCTACACCTTC | CSVEDRKGYGYTF | TRBV29-1 | NA | NA | TRBJ1-2
TGCGCCAGCAGCTTGGCGGCCGGGGAAGAGACCCAGTACTTC | CASSLAAGEETQYF | TRBV5-1 | NA | NA | TRBJ2-5
TGTGCCGCAAGTGAGGGGATCCCATCTAATGAGCAGTTCTTC | CAASEGIPSNEQFF | TRBV10-3 | NA | NA | TRBJ2-1
TGTGCCATCAGTAATACCGGGACAGTGAACACTGAAGCTTTCTTT | CAISNTGTVNTEAFF | TRBV10-3 | TRBD1 | once | TRBJ1-1
TGTGCCAGCAGCCCACCCGACGGAGCCTACGAGCAGTACTTC | CASSPPDGAYEQYF | TRBV11-2 | NA | NA | TRBJ2-7
TGTGCCAGTACGAAAACTAGCGGGTTTACCTACGAGCAGTACTTC | CASTKTSGFTYEQYF | TRBV19 | TRBD2 | NA | TRBJ2-7
TGTGCCAGCAGCCCGGCTAGCTACCGACGGGGCGAGCAGTACTTC | CASSPASYRRGEQYF | TRBV6-1 | NA | NA | TRBJ2-7
TGTGCCAGCAGCTTAGGCAGTCAAGAGACCCAGTACTTC | CASSLGSQETQYF | TRBV11-2 | NA | few | TRBJ2-5
TGTGCCAGTAGTATCGTGCTGGGCGAGCAGTACTTC | CASSIVLGEQYF | TRBV19 | NA | NA | TRBJ2-7
TGTGCCAGCAGCCGGACTAGCGACTACGAGCAGTACTTC | CASSRTSDYEQYF | TRBV7-2 | TRBD2 | NA | TRBJ2-7
TGTGCCACCTCCCAGGGGGGGGCGTTGGGCAATCAGCCCCAGCATTTT | CATSQGGALGNQPQHF | TRBV15 | TRBD1 | NA | TRBJ1-5
TGTGCCAGCAGTTTAACAGGGTCAGGGGATACGCAGTATTTT | CASSLTGSGDTQYF | TRBV6-5 | NA | NA | TRBJ2-3
TGCAGCCTAAGGACCCGGGTCCTCACGAGCGAGCCTTACGAGCAGTACTTC | CSLRTRVLTSEPYEQYF | TRBV29-1 | NA | NA | TRBJ2-7
TGCGCCAGCAGCTCATCCCAGTCCTACGAGCAGTACTTC | CASSSSQSYEQYF | TRBV5-1 | NA | NA | TRBJ2-7
TGTGCCAGCAGCTTAGTTGGTCAGGTTTTCGAAGCCCAGCATTTT | CASSLVGQVFEAQHF | TRBV7-2 | NA | NA | TRBJ1-5
TGTGCCATCAGGGGAGCCAGCGGGGGGACTTTGGAGACCCAGTACTTC | CAIRGASGGTLETQYF | TRBV10-3 | TRBD2 | NA | TRBJ2-5
TGCGCCAGCAGCCAAGATAGGGACACCTACAATGAGCAGTTCTTC | CASSQDRDTYNEQFF | TRBV4-1 | NA | NA | TRBJ2-1
TGTGCCAGCAGGTATGCTGGGGCCAACGTCCTGACTTTC | CASRYAGANVLTF | TRBV6-5 | NA | NA | TRBJ2-6
TGTGCCAGCAGCTTGGCTTTGACTAGCGGAAACACAGATACGCAGTATTTT | CASSLALTSGNTDTQYF | TRBV5-4 | TRBD2 | NA | TRBJ2-3
TGTGCCAGCAGCCGACTAGCGGGAAGCAACGAGCAGTACTTC | CASSRLAGSNEQYF | TRBV13 | TRBD2 | NA | TRBJ2-7
TGTGCCAGCAGTGCCGAACAGGGGACTAATGAAAAACTGTTTTTT | CASSAEQGTNEKLFF | TRBV25-1 | TRBD1 | NA | TRBJ1-4
TGTGCCAGCAGCCTGGCCCTAGCGGGTGCCTTCGATGAGCAGTTCTTC | CASSLALAGAFDEQFF | TRBV7-2 | TRBD2 | NA | TRBJ2-1
TGTGCCAGCAGCCCCCCGGGACAGGGGTACGAGCAGTACTTC | CASSPPGQGYEQYF | TRBV7-6 | TRBD1 | NA | TRBJ2-7
TGTGCCAGCAGCGCGGAAACAGATACGCAGTATTTT | CASSAETDTQYF | TRBV9 | NA | once | TRBJ2-3
TGTGCCAGCAGAGAGGACAGAGCGACAGATACGCAGTATTTT | CASREDRATDTQYF | TRBV6-1 | NA | NA | TRBJ2-3
TGCGCCAGCAGTCCGGGGGCTAGCGGGAACACCGGGGAGCTGTTTTTT | CASSPGASGNTGELFF | TRBV5-1 | NA | NA | TRBJ2-2
NA | CASSSSGLADYEQYF | TRBV28 | NA | NA | TRBJ2-7
TGTGCCAGCAGCGTAGACTATGATTTCTCCTACGAGCAGTACTTC | CASSVDYDFSYEQYF | TRBV9 | NA | once | TRBJ2-7
TGCGCCAGCAGCCGACTAGCGGTCACAGATACGCAGTATTTT | CASSRLAVTDTQYF | TRBV5-1 | TRBD2 | NA | TRBJ2-3
TGCGCCAGCAGCTTGGGAGGCAGGGGGTCTGCTAATGAAAAACTGTTTTTT | CASSLGGRGSANEKLFF | TRBV5-1 | TRBD1 | NA | TRBJ1-4
TGTGCCAGCAGCCCCGCCCTAAACACTGAAGCTTTCTTT | CASSPALNTEAFF | TRBV9 | NA | NA | TRBJ1-1
TGTGCCAGCAGGCCTCAGGGGGCTACCGGGGAGCTGTTTTTT | CASRPQGATGELFF | TRBV2 | TRBD1 | NA | TRBJ2-2
TGTGCCAGCAGTGGTACAGGTGTTGAGCCCCTCCACTTT | CASSGTGVEPLHF | TRBV6-1 | NA | once | TRBJ1-6
TGCGCCAGCATGACTAGCGGGAGTCAGGATACGCAGTATTTT | CASMTSGSQDTQYF | TRBV5-1 | TRBD2 | NA | TRBJ2-3
TGTGCCAGTAGTATGGGACAGGAGAACACTGAAGCTTTCTTT | CASSMGQENTEAFF | TRBV19 | TRBD1 | NA | TRBJ1-1
TGTGCCTGGAGTGTGGGAGCGGGAGGCGAGCAGTACTTC | CAWSVGAGGEQYF | TRBV30 | TRBD2 | NA | TRBJ2-7
TGCGCCAGCAGCTTGTGGGGGAGCGGTCAGCCCCAGCATTTT | CASSLWGSGQPQHF | TRBV5-1 | NA | NA | TRBJ1-5
TGCGCCAGCAGTCCCGACGGGGGCAATTCACCCCTCCACTTT | CASSPDGGNSPLHF | TRBV5-1 | NA | NA | TRBJ1-6
TGTGCCAGTAGTATTGGGGGGACCGATAGCAATCAGCCCCAGCATTTT | CASSIGGTDSNQPQHF | TRBV19 | NA | NA | TRBJ1-5